This T cell receptor (beta chain) was observed in a study of blood T cell repertoires in COVID-19. This clone was seen only a few times. Profiling relied on immunoSEQ multiplex PCR, and the TCRdb table lists in-frame clones only, not all of them. The table records over 75,000 clones, roughly 84% of them present only once. Sequenced: peripheral blood. This TCR derives from a woman between 50 and 59 years old with acute or convalescent COVID-19.

The DNA for the CDR3 is TGTGCCAGCAGTACTACAAACAGGGGAGGCAATTCACCCCTCCACTTT. This translates into CASSTTNRGGNSPLHF. The genes are TRBV28 and TRBJ1-6; 7 bases are a match to TRBD1. The CDR3 is 16 amino acids. V lost 5 bases and J lost 7; bases outside the gene matches: 11. Germline CDR1 and CDR2: MDHEN and SYDVKM.